This T cell receptor beta chain was obtained from a study of T cells in Graves' hyperthyroidism and ophthalmopathy. In this sample, this clonotype turned up a few times. Template material for amplifying TCR beta CDR3 regions consisted of RNA transcripts. The study used the HTBI primer set for a first-round RT-PCR of the TCR CDR3. Each CDR3 protein is one row after TCRdb ran MiXCR on the multiplex PCR reads. The table records over 400,000 distinct CDR3 sequences, around a fifth of them present only once. The source is a woman in her seventies with Graves' ophthalmopathy. The specimen was blood.

CDR3 loop: CSAHPLGDGLNVLTF. CDR3 nucleotide sequence: TGCAGTGCTCACCCCCTGGGCGACGGTCTCAACGTCCTGACTTTC. The chain is built from TRBV20-1 and TRBJ2-6; D is undetermined. Per the germline V gene, CDR1 is DFQATT and CDR2 is SNEGSKA (reference sequence). The CDR3 extends over 15 amino acids. Between the trimmed V and J ends, which lost 5 bases and 9 bases, there was a span of 20 bases.